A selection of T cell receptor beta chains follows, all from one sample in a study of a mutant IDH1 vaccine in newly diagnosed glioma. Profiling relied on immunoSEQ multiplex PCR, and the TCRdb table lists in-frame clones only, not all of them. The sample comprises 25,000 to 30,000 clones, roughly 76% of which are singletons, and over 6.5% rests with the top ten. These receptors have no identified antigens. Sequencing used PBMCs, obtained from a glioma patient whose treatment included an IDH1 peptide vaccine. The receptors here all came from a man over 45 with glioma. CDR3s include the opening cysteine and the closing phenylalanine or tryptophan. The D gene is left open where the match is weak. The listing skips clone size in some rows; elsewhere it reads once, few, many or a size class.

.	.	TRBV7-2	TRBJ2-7	TGTGCCAGCAGCTTAGGAGGCCTCTACTACGAGCAGTACTTC	CASSLGGLYYEQYF
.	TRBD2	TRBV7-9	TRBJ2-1	TGTGCCAGCAGCCCACGACTAGCGGGAGGGAATGAGCAGTTCTTC	CASSPRLAGGNEQFF
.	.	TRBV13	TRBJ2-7	TGTGCCAGCAGCTCCCGGTACGAGCAGTACTTC	CASSSRYEQYF
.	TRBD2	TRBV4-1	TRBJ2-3	TGCGCCAGCAGCCGCACCGGGACTAGCGGTTGGGATACGCAGTATTTT	CASSRTGTSGWDTQYF
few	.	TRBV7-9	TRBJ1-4	TGTGCCAGCAGCCGCCAAGGGCGGGAGGAAAAACTGTTTTTT	CASSRQGREEKLFF
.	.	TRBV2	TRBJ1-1	TGTGCCAGCACTGGACAAATGGGCACTGAAGCTTTCTTT	CASTGQMGTEAFF
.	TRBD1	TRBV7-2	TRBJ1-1	TGTGCCAGCAGCTTACAACAGGGGGCGAGCACTGAAGCTTTCTTT	CASSLQQGASTEAFF
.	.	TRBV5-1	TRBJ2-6	TGCGCCAGGCCCAGTCCGGGACGCACCTATTCTGGGGCCAACGTCCTGACTTTC	CARPSPGRTYSGANVLTF
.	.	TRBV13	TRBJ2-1	TGTGCCAGCAGCCTCTTGGGGGTCGGCAACAATGAGCAGTTCTTC	CASSLLGVGNNEQFF
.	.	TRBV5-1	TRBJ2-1	TGCGCCAGCAGCTTGGGTATGACCAATGAGCAGTTCTTC	CASSLGMTNEQFF
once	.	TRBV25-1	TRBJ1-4	TGTGCCAGCAGTGAATCCTCGGGGGGCTTGGATGAAAAACTGTTTTTT	CASSESSGGLDEKLFF
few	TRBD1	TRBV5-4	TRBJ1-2	TGTGCCAGCAGCTCACCCCTGGTTGACAGGGGTATCTTC	CASSSPLVDRGIF
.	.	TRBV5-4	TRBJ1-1	TGTGCCAGCAGGCCCGGGACAACGAACACTGAAGCTTTCTTT	CASRPGTTNTEAFF
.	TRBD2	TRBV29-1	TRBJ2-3	TGCAGCGGCCGCGGGACTAGCGGAGGGGCCGATACGCAGTATTTT	CSGRGTSGGADTQYF
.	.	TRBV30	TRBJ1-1	TGTGCCTGGACCCTGGGGGGTATGAACACTGAAGCTTTCTTT	CAWTLGGMNTEAFF
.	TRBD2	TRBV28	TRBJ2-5	TGTGCCAGCAGGGGGACTAGCGGGAGAAGGGGGGAGACCCAGTACTTC	CASRGTSGRRGETQYF
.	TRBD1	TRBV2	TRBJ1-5	TGTGCCAGCAGGGGGGGAGGGGGCCGCAATCAGCCCCAGCATTTT	CASRGGGGRNQPQHF
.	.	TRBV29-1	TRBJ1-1	TGCAGCGTTGGGTCACAGATGAACACTGAAGCTTTCTTT	CSVGSQMNTEAFF
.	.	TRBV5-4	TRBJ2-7	TGTGCCAGCAGCTTCGGGGAGACGGGGTCCTACGAGCAGTACTTC	CASSFGETGSYEQYF
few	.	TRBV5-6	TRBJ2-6	TGTGCCAGCAGCTTGGCCGGGGGTTTAGGGGCCAACGTCCTGACTTTC	CASSLAGGLGANVLTF
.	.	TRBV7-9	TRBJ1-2	TGTGCCAGCAGCTTCGAGGACACGACGGGCTACACCTTC	CASSFEDTTGYTF
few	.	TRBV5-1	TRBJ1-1	TGCGCCAGCAGCTTGGGCGCGGGCAAAATGAACACTGAAGCTTTCTTT	CASSLGAGKMNTEAFF
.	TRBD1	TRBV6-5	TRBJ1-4	TGTGCCAGCAGCTATGGGACAGGGGGCCGAGAAAAACTGTTTTTT	CASSYGTGGREKLFF
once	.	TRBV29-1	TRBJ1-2	TGCAGCGTTGGAGGGGGAGCTAACTATGGCTACACCTTC	CSVGGGANYGYTF
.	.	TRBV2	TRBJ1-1	TGTGCCAGCAGGGACACAAACACTGAAGCTTTCTTT	CASRDTNTEAFF
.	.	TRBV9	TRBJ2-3	TGTGCCAGCAGCGTAGTCACCACAGATACGCAGTATTTT	CASSVVTTDTQYF
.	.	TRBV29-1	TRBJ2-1	TGCAGCGTGGGGGTTTCCTACAATGAGCAGTTCTTC	CSVGVSYNEQFF
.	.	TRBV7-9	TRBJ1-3	TGTGCCAGCAGCAAACAAGGAAACACCATATATTTT	CASSKQGNTIYF
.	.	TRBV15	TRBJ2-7	TGTGCCACCGCGTATAGCGCCCAGAACGAGCAGTACTTC	CATAYSAQNEQYF
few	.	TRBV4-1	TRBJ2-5	TGCGCCAGCGGGTTGACACCCCAAGAGACCCAGTACTTC	CASGLTPQETQYF
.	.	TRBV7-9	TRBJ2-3	TGTGCCAGCAGCCCGAAGGAGCGTCTAGGGGCTACGCAGTATTTT	CASSPKERLGATQYF
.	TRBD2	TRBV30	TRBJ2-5	TGTGCCTGGAAGGGGGCGGGGGGGCCGGAGACCCAGTACTTC	CAWKGAGGPETQYF
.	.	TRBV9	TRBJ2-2	TGTGCCAGCAGCGGCCGCCCGGGGTCTGGGGAGCTGTTTTTT	CASSGRPGSGELFF
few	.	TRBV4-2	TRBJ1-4	TGTGCCAGCAGCCAAGGATTGCAGGGATTCTTTTTT	CASSQGLQGFFF
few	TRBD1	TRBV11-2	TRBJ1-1	TGTGCCAGCAGCCAGCGGACAGGGCTGAACACTGAAGCTTTCTTT	CASSQRTGLNTEAFF
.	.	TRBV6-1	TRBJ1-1	TGTGCCAGCAGTGAAGTAGGGGGTGGGGGGACTGAAGCTTTCTTT	CASSEVGGGGTEAFF
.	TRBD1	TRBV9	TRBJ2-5	TGTGCCAGCAGCTTGGGACAGGGTTCAGAGACCCAGTACTTC	CASSLGQGSETQYF
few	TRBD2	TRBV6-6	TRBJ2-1	TGTGCCAGCAGTCCTAGCGGGAGGCGCAATGAGCAGTTCTTC	CASSPSGRRNEQFF